This entry concerns a single TCR beta chain. The antigen is unknown. PCR was performed a second time for about 6 to 11 cycles using a sample-barcoded 5' primer and a J-beta primer mix. TCRdb re-analysed the 5' RACE reads in MiXCR, keeping a single row per CDR3 protein. The data hold 890,000 or so distinct CDR3 sequences, with approximately 65% observed a single time. The sample belongs to a study of blood T cells in healthy people across ages. The CDR3 spans 13 residues. The germline V gene has CDR1 KGHSH and CDR2 LQKENI. V lost 2 bases to trimming and J lost 6 bases; unmatched junction nucleotides: 4. General study points: Calculation of diversity from one million T cells yielded estimates considered to be underestimates.

The rearrangement uses TRBV18 and TRBJ2-7; TRBD1 matches 7 bases. This clonotype was sampled from a man aged 30 to 45 in good health. The sequencing input was blood. In DNA form, the CDR3 reads TGTGCCAGCTCACCAAGGGACAGCTCCGAGCAGTACTTC. It yields the protein CASSPRDSSEQYF.